One and the same sample provided the 4 T cell receptor beta chains below, sequenced in a study of regulatory T cells in long-lasting Graves disease. Regarding time point: persistent/refractory GD, antithyroid drugs over 5 years with positive TRAb. PBMC-derived RNA was used for the TCR library. Combining iRepertoire HTBI primers with Arm-PCR of CDR3 regions, the authors built TCR beta libraries. TCRdb ran MiXCR on the multiplex PCR reads and lists one entry per CDR3 protein. The sample has 300,000 to 500,000 distinct CDR3 sequences; roughly 20% are singletons. Sequenced material: peripheral blood mononuclear cells (PBMCs), taken when the disease was refractory, from a patient treated with antithyroid drugs. The receptor source for this set is a female donor with Graves disease.

The sample holds a few counts of this clonotype. V is TRBV11-2 and J is TRBJ2-7; 10 positions agree with TRBD1. CDR1 is SGHAT, CDR2 FQNNGV, per germline. This CDR3 has 18 amino acids. V gave up 1 base and J gave up 2 bases; unmatched junction bases: 11. CDR3: CASSLAVVGQGKPYEQYF. DNA for the CDR3: TGTGCCAGCAGCTTAGCCGTGGTGGGACAGGGGAAGCCCTACGAGCAGTACTTC. Full variable domain (missing parts from reference TRBV11-2 and TRBJ2-7): EAGVAQSPRYKIIEKRQSVAFWCNPISGHATLYWYQQILGQGPKLLIQFQNNGVVDDSQLPKDRFSAERLKGVDSTLKIQPAKLEDSAVYLCASSLAVVGQGKPYEQYFGPGTRLTVT.

As regards this clonotype: At one boundary the junction diverges from the germline segment, which might be a read error. The gene calls are TRBV2 and TRBJ1-1, with 9 bases lining up with TRBD1. This CDR3 spans 13 amino acids. CDR1 is SNHLY, CDR2 FYNNEI, per germline. The CDR3 loop reads CASGRDRAAEASF. The CDR3 region has the DNA TGTGCCAGCGGCAGGGACAGGGCCGCTGAAGCTTCCTTT.

This clonotype was detected only a few times. The chain employs TRBV13 and TRBJ1-2, with 12 bases aligning to TRBD1. Germline V CDR1 and CDR2: PRHDT, FYEKMQ (reference sequence). J was trimmed by 5 bases and V by 5 bases; bases with no gene match: 18. The CDR3 sequence is 19 residues long. The CDR3 loop reads CASSPQPPGQGAAGYGYTF. The CDR3 DNA is TGTGCCAGCAGCCCCCAACCCCCGGGACAGGGGGCAGCAGGATATGGCTACACCTTC.

In this sample, this clonotype turned up many times. This chain connects TRBV12-3 or TRBV12-4 to TRBJ2-7; 8 bases align to TRBD2. The CDR3 is made up of 13 amino acids. J lost 7 bases, V lost 1 base, and 3 bases had no gene match. CDR3 sequence (DNA): TGTGCCAGCAGTTTAGTGTCTAGCGGGGAGCAGTACTTC. Protein product: CASSLVSSGEQYF.